This T cell receptor (beta chain) is drawn from a study of response to subunit inactivated influenza vaccine. General study findings and limits: There was a suggestion from the authors that each seasonal influenza vaccination recruits few new T cells.

MiXCR was run by TCRdb on the RT-PCR reads, yielding one entry per CDR3 protein. Here the sample spans 600,000 to 700,000 distinct CDR3 sequences, about 15% being singletons. V lost 7 bases, J lost 5 bases, and 8 bases lay in between. From germline, CDR1 is KGHDR and CDR2 SFDVKD. The CDR3 totals 11 residues. Comments on this clonotype: Antigen unknown.

The sequencing used PBMCs from blood, collected 14 days before vaccination. The rearrangement uses TRBV24-1 and TRBJ2-7, with D possibly called TRBD1 or TRBD2 (5 bases each). This clonotype was sampled from a man aged 50 to 59 who received an inactivated influenza vaccine. The CDR3 bases are TGTGCCACCAGCTGGGGGAACGAGCAGTACTTC. Its protein product is CATSWGNEQYF.